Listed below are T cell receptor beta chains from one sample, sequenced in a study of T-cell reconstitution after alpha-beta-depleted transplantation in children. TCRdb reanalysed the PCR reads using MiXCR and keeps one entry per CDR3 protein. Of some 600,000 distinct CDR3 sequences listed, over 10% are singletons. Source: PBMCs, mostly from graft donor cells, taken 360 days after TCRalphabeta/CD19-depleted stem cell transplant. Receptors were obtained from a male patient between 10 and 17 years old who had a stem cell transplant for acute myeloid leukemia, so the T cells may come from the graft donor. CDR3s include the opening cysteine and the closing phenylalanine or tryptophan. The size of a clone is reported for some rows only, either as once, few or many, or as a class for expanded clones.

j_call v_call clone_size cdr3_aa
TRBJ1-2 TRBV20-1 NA CSAKIRAEGYTF
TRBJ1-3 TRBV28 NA CASSLAGTGRLGNTIYF
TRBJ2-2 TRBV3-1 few CASSHGLPGELFF
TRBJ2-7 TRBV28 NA CASSLLPTGARYEQYF
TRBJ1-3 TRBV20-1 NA CSAPLGGNGNTIYF
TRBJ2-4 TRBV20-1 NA CSAKSGKRTSGRWAKNIQYF
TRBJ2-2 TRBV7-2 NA CASSLYPNTGELFF
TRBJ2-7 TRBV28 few CASSLTQQTYEQYF
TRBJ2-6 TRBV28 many CASRWGNSGANVLTF
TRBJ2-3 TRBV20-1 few CSDKNSADTQYF
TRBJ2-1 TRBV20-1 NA CSASRQGLNEQFF
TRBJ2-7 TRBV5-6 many CASSLGLAGGFYEQYF
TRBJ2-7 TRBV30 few CAGIQGESYEQYF
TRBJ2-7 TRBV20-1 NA CSAALGRTISYEQYF
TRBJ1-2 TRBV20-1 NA CSAYSQGALSGYTF
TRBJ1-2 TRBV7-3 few CASSRYKTGTYGYTF
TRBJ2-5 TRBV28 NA CASSPGGRERAQYF
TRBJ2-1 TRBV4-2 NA CASSNLRSGSYNEQFF
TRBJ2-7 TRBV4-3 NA CASSHNRAWGYEQYF
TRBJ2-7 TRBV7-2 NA CASSLLAGSAEQYF
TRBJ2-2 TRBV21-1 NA CASSRDRAFTGELFF
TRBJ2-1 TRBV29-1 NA CSVGRQGGYNEQFF
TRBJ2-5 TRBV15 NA CATSSLRGPWETQYF
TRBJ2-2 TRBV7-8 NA CASSARIAGGINTGELFF
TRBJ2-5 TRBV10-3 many CAISVKKGLAGVRETQYF
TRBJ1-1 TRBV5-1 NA CASSWGQGGTEAFF
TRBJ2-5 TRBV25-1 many CASSVQGRPIQETQYF
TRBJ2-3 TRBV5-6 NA CASSLTSGRVYTQYF
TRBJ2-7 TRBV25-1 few CASSEPTGGYEQYF
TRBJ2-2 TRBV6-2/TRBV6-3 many CASSSGGAGAGELFF
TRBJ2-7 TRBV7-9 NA CASSSHRQGAYEQYF
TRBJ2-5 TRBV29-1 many CSVAGRLQETQYF
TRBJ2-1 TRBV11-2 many CASSLPHGTSGNNEQFF
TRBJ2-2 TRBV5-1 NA CASSLAYRDTGELFF
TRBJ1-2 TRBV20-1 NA CSAPRLADGNYGYTF
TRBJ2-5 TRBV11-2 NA CASSLDRPRQETQYF
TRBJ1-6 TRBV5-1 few CASTLRDRWLNSPLHF
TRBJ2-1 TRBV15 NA CATLDWGGRTNEQFF
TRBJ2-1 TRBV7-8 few CASSPMWTSGGNEQFF
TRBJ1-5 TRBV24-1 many CATSEPGRNQPQHF
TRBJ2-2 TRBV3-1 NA CASTGLARTGELFF
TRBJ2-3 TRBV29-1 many CSVAPAGADTDTQYF
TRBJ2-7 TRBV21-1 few CASSKGREGSYEQYF
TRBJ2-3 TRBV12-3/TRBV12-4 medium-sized CASTGTDTQYF
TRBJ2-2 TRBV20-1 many CSARGSSGRVIGELFF
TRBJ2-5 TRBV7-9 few CASSSARTGAWETQYF
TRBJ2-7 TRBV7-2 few CASSFGPSGSDTYEQYF
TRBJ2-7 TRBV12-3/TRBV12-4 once CASSIWAWGAYEQYF
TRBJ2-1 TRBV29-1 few CSVRTSGSGANEQFF
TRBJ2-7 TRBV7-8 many CASSEDRHYEQYF
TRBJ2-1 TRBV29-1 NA CSVDAIRGGAHNEQFF
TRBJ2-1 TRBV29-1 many CSVVLAGNEQFF
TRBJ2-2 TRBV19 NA CASTLGDRQRGAELFF
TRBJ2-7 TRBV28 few CASRLLTGTSGRNEQYF
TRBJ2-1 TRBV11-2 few CASSLSAHEQFF
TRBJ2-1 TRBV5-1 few CASSFVRDNEQFF
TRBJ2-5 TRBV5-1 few CASSLGQLRQETQYF